This TCR beta chain was sequenced during a study of T cell responses to AZD1222 COVID-19 vaccine. As for the study in general: Second doses at about 4 or about 12 weeks were pooled.

The study's findings and limits: Spike-specific TCR breadth and depth rose after two AZD1222 doses.

Libraries were prepared by immunoSEQ multiplex PCR; TCRdb keeps only in-frame clonotypes and omits some of them. The sample lists roughly 100,000 clones; around nine tenths were seen once. The CDR3 has 15 residues. V gave up 0 bases and J gave up 0 bases, with 8 bases separating them. Germline CDR1 reads LGHNA; CDR2 reads YNFKEQ. Regarding this clone: Its target is not known.

The source of this sequence is an adult in good health. The sample here was peripheral blood, taken on day 0 of AZD1222 vaccination. The gene calls are TRBV4-2 and TRBJ1-1; D call uncertain. CDR3 bases: TGTGCCAGCAGCCAAGAGGTGGGGATGAACACTGAAGCTTTCTTT. Translating it yields CASSQEVGMNTEAFF.